This TCR beta chain was found in a study of T cells in Graves' hyperthyroidism and ophthalmopathy. General observations from the study: Expanded thyroid clonotypes (above 0.001) were mostly also found in blood.

This clonotype occurred many times. Antigen: not known. Unmatched junction bases numbered 10, after V lost 6 bases and J lost 5 bases. Germline V gene lookup returns CDR1 SNHLY and CDR2 FYNNEI. The CDR3 totals 14 residues. Amplification of TCR beta CDR3 regions was performed using RNA transcripts as template. The study used the HTBI primer set for a first-round RT-PCR of the TCR CDR3. In TCRdb, the multiplex PCR reads were re-called with MiXCR into one record per CDR3 protein. The data show fewer than 600,000 distinct CDR3 sequences, 12% to 15% seen once. Uncontrolled infection, other autoimmune disease, pregnancy or lactation led to exclusion. Clinical symptoms, serum thyroxine, TRAb, thyroid ultrasound and orbital computed tomography established diagnosis.

The specimen sequenced was blood. The V gene is TRBV2, the J gene TRBJ2-7, with 7 positions matching TRBD1. The source of this sequence is a woman aged 40 to 49 with Graves' hyperthyroidism. Written as DNA, the CDR3 is TGTGCCAGCAGCGCCGACAGGGTTGGCCACGAGCAGTACTTC. Translation: CASSADRVGHEQYF.